This T cell receptor (beta chain) derives from a study of blood T cell repertoires in COVID-19. From germline, CDR1 is LGHNA and CDR2 YNFKEQ. V shed 6 bases and J shed 2 bases, with 17 bases lying between them. The CDR3 runs 16 residues. Sequencing used immunoSEQ multiplex PCR; TCRdb keeps in-frame clones, though not all of them. The sample lists a few hundred thousand clones, approximately 92% seen once, with less than 1.2% in the top ten. This clone was counted only a few times. Recovered participants had two consecutive negative NP/OP PCR tests, healthcare professional clearance, or symptom resolution.

What was sequenced was PBMCs or T cells enriched from blood (not recorded which). V is TRBV4-2 and J is TRBJ2-1, with D perhaps matching TRBD1 (5 bases). This TCR was sampled from a man between 18 and 29 years old who had recovered from COVID-19. CDR3 nucleotides: TGTGCCAGCAGTGGGTTTCAGGGAAATACCTACAATGAGCAGTTCTTC. Translating gives CASSGFQGNTYNEQFF.